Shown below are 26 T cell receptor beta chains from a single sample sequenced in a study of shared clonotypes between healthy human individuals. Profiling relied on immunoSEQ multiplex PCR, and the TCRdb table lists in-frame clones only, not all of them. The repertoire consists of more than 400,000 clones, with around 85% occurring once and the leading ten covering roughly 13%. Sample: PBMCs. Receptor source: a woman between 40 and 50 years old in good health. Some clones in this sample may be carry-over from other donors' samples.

The CDR3 spells CAWFRGSTDTQYF. CDR3 DNA: TGTGCCTGGTTCCGCGGTAGCACAGATACGCAGTATTTT. The J gene is TRBJ2-3, the V gene TRBV30; D gene ambiguous. Trimming pared 5 bases from V and 0 bases from J, leaving 9 bases between. The CDR3 is 13 amino acids. Germline lookup yields CDR1 GTSNPN and CDR2 SVGIG (reference sequence).

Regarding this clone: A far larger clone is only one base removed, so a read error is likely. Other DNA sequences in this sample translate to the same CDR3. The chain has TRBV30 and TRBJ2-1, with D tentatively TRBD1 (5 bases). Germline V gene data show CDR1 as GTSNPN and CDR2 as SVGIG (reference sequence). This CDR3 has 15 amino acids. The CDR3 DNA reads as TGCGCCTGGAGTTCAGGGCTAAGCTCCTACAATGAGCAGTTCTTC. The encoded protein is CAWSSGLSSYNEQFF.

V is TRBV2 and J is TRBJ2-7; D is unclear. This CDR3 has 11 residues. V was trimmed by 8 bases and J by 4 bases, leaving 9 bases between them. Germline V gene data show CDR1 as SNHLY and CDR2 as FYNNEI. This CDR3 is CASSPEYEQYF. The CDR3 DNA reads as TGTGCCAGCTCCCCCGAATACGAGCAGTACTTC.

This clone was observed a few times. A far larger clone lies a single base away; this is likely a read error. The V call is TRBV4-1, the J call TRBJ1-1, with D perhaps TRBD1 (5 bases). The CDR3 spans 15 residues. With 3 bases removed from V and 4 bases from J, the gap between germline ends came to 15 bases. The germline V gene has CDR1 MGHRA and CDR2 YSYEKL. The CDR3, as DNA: TGCGCCAGCAGCCAGTTCAGCGGGGACGGCACTGAAGCTTTCTTT. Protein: CASSQFSGDGTEAFF.

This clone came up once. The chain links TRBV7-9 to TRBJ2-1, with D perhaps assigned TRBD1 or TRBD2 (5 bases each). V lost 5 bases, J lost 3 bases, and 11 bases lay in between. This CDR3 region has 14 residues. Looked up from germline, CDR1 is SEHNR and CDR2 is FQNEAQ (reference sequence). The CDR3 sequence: CASSGTWVYNEQFF. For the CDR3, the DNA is TGTGCCAGCAGCGGGACCTGGGTCTACAATGAGCAGTTCTTC.

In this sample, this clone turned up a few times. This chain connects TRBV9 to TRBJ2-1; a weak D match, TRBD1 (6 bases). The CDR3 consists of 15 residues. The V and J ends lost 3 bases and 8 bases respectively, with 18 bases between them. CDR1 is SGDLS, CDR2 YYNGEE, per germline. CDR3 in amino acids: CASSGRTAERDEQFF. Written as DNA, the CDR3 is TGTGCCAGCAGCGGACGGACAGCCGAGAGGGATGAGCAGTTCTTC. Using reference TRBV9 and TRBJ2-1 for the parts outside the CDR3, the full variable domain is DSGVTQTPKHLITATGQRVTLRCSPRSGDLSVYWYQQSLDQGLQFLIQYYNGEERAKGNILERFSAQQFPDLHSELNLSSLELGDSALYFCASSGRTAERDEQFFGPGTRLTVL.

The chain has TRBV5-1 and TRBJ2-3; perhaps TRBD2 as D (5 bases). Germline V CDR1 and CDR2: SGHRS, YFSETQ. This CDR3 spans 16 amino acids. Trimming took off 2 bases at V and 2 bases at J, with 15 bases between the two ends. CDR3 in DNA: TGCGCCAGCAGCTTAAGCGGAAATCCTGACACAGATACGCAGTATTTT. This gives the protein CASSLSGNPDTDTQYF.

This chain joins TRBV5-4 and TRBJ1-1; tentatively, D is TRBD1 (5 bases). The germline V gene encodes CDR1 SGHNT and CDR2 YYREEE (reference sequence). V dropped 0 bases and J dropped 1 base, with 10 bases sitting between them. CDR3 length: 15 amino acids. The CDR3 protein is CASSLGAGPNTEAFF. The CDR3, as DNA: TGTGCCAGCAGCTTGGGGGCAGGGCCGAACACTGAAGCTTTCTTT.

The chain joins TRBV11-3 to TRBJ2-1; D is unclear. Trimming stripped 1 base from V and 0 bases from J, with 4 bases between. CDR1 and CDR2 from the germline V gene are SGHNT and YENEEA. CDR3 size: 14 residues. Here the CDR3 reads CASSLGFSYNEQFF. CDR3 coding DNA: TGTGCCAGCAGCTTAGGTTTCTCCTACAATGAGCAGTTCTTC.

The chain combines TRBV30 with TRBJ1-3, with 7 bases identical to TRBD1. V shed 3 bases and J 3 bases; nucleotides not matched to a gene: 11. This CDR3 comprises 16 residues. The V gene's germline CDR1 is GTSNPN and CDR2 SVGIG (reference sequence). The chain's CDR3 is CAWSETSGGSGNTIYF. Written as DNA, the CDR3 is TGTGCCTGGAGCGAAACATCAGGGGGAAGTGGAAACACCATATATTTT. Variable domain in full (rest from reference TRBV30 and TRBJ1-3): SQTIHQWPATLVQPVGSPLSLECTVEGTSNPNLYWYRQAAGRGLQLLFYSVGIGQISSEVPQNLSASRPQDRQFILSSKKLLLSDSGFYLCAWSETSGGSGNTIYFGEGSWLTVV.

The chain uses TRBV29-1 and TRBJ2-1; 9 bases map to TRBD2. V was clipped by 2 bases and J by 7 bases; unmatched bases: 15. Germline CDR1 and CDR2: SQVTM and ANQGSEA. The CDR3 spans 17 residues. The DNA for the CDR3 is TGCAGCGTTGAACCCCGGGGGTCGGGACTAGCTATTAATGAGCAGTTCTTC. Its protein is CSVEPRGSGLAINEQFF.

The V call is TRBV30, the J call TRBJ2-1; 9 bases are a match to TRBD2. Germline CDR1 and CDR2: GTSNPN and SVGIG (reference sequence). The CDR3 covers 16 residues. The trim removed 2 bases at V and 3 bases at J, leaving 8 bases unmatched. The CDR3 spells CAWSIGLAHFYNEQFF. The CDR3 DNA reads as TGTGCCTGGAGTATCGGACTAGCGCATTTCTACAATGAGCAGTTCTTC.

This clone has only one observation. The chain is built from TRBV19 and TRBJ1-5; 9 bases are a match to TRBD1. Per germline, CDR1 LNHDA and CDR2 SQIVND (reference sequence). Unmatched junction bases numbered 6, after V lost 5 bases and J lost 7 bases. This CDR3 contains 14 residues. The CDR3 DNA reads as TGTGCCAGTAGTTCAACAGGGGGCGGGCAGCCCCAGCATTTT. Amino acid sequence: CASSSTGGGQPQHF.

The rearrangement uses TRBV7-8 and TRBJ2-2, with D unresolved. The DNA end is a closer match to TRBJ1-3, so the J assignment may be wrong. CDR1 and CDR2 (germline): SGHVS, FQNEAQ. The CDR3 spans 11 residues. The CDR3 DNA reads TGTGCCAGCCGCACTGGAAACACCATATATTTT. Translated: CASRTGNTIYF.

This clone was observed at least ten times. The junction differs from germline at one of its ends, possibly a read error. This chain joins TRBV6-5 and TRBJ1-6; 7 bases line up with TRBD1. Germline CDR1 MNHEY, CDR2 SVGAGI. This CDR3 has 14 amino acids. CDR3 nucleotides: TGTGCCAGCACTTACAGGACAGGCGGCTCACCCCTCCACTTT. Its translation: CASTYRTGGSPLHF.

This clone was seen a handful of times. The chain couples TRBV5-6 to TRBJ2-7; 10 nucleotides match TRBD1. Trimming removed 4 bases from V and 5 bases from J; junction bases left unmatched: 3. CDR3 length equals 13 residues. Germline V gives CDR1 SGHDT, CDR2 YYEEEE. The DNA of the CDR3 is TGTGCCAGCAGCACCGGGACAGGGGACGAGCAGTACTTC. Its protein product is CASSTGTGDEQYF.

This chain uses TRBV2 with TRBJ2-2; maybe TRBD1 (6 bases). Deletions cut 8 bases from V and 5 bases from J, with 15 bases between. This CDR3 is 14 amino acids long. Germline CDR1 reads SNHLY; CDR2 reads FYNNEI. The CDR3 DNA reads TGTGCCAGCCACTTGACAGGCGGGACCGGGGAGCTGTTTTTT. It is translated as CASHLTGGTGELFF.

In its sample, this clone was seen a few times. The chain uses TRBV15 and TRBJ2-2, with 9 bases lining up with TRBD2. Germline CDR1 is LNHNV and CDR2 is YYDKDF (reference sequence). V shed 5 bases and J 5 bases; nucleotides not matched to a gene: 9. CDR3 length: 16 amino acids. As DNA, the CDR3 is TGTGCCACCAGCGGATGGGGGCTAGCGGGAACCGGGGAGCTGTTTTTT. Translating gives CATSGWGLAGTGELFF.

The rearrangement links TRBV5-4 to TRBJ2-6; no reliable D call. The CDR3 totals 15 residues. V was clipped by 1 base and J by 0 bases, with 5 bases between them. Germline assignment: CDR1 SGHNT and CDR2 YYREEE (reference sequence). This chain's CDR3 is CASSLYSSGANVLTF. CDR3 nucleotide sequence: TGTGCCAGCAGCTTGTACAGCTCTGGGGCCAACGTCCTGACTTTC.

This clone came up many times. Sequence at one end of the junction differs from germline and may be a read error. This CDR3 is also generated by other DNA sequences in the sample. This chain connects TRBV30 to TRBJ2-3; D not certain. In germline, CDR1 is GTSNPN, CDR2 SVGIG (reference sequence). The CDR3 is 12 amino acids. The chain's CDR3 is CAWSVASDMQYF. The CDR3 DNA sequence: TGTGCCTGGAGTGTGGCCTCAGATATGCAGTATTTT.

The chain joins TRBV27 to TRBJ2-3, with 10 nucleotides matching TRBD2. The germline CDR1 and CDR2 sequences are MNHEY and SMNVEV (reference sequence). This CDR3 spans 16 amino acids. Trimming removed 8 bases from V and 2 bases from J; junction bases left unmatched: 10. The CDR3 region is CASADSGRFYTDTQYF. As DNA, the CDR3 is TGTGCCAGCGCCGATAGCGGGAGGTTTTACACAGATACGCAGTATTTT.

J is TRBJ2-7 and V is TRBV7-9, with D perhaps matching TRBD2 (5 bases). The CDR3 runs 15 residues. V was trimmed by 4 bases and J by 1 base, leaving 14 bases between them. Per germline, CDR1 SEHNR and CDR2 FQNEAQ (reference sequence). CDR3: CASSSTRTGSYEQYF. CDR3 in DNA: TGTGCCAGCAGCTCCACTCGGACGGGATCCTACGAGCAGTACTTC.

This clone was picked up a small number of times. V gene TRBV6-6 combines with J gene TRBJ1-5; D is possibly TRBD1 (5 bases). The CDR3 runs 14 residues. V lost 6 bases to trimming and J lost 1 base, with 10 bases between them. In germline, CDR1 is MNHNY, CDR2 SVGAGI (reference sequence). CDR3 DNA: TGTGCCAGCAGCAGGGACGGCAGCAATCAGCCCCAGCATTTT. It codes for CASSRDGSNQPQHF.

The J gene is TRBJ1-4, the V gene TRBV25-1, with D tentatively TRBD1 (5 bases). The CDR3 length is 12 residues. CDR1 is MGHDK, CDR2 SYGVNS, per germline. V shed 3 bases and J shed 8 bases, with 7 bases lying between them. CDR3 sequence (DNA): TGTGCCAGCAGTGACGCAGGGGAAAAACTGTTTTTT. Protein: CASSDAGEKLFF.

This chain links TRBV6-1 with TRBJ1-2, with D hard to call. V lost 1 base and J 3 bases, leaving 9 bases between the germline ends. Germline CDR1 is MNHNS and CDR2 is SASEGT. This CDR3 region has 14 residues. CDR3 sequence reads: CASSEVWGDYGYTF. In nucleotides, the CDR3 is TGTGCCAGCAGTGAAGTCTGGGGTGACTATGGCTACACCTTC.

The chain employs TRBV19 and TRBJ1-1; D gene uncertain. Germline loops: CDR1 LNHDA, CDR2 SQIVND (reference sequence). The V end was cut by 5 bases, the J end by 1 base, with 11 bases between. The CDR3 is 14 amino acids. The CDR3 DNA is TGTGCCAGTAGTCCCACACAGCGGAACACTGAAGCTTTCTTT. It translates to CASSPTQRNTEAFF.